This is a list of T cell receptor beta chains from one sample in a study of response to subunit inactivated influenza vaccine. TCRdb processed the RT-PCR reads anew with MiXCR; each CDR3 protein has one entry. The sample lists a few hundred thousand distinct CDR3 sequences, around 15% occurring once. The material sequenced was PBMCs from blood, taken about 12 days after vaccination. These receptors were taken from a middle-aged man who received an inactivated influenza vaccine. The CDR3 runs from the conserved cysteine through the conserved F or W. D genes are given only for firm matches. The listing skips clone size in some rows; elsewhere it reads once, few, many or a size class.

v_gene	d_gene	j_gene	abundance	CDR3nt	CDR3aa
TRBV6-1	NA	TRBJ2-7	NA	TGTGCCAGCAGTGAAGCACCCGGAGACAGCTACGAGCAGTACTTC	CASSEAPGDSYEQYF
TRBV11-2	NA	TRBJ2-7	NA	TGTGCCAGCAGCGGACTGGGGGCTTCCTACGAGCAGTACTTC	CASSGLGASYEQYF
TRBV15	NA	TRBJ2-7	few	TGTGCCACCAGCAGGAGGGACCACTCCTACGAGCAGTACTTC	CATSRRDHSYEQYF
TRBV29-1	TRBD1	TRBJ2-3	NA	TGCAGCGTCCGGGACAGAGGCACAGATACGCAGTATTTT	CSVRDRGTDTQYF
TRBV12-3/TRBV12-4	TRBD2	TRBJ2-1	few	TGTGCCAGCAGTCCTCGACTAGCGGGAAACCCCAATGAGCAGTTCTTC	CASSPRLAGNPNEQFF
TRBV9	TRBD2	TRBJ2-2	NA	TGTGCCAGCAGCGTACGGGACTACTCGAACACCGGGGAGCTGTTTTTT	CASSVRDYSNTGELFF
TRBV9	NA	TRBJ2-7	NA	TGTGCCAGCAGCGTGATACGGGGGCAAGGGACAGTGAGCTCCTACGAGCAGTACTTC	CASSVIRGQGTVSSYEQYF
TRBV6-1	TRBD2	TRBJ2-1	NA	TGTGCCAGCAGTGATAGCGGGGGGGCCGGTAATGAGCAGTTCTTC	CASSDSGGAGNEQFF
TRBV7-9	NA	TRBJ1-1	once	TGTGCCAGCAGTCCAGGGAGTCGGACTGAAGCTTTCTTT	CASSPGSRTEAFF
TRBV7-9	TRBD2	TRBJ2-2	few	TGTGCCAGCGGACTAGGCGCCGGGGAGCTGTTTTTT	CASGLGAGELFF
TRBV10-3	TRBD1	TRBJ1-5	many	TGTGCCATCAGTGAGTCGACAGGGCGAGAACAGCCCCAGCATTTT	CAISESTGREQPQHF
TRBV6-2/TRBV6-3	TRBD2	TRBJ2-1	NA	TGTGCCAGCAGTTACTCGACTCTAAAGCGGGGGGGCCTAGCCAATGAGCAGTTCTTC	CASSYSTLKRGGLANEQFF
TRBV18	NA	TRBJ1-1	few	TGTGCCAGCTCCGGACAGAGTATGAACACTGAAGCTTTCTTT	CASSGQSMNTEAFF
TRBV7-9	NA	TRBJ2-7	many	TGTGCCAGCAGCTTAGTTGGCCATGACTACGAGCAGTACTTC	CASSLVGHDYEQYF
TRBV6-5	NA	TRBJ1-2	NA	TGTGCCAGCAGTTACTCTGGTGCAAACTATGGCTACACCTTC	CASSYSGANYGYTF
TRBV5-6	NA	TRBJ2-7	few	TGTGCCAGCAGCCTACTTCCACAGGGTTCGTCCTACGAGCAGTACTTC	CASSLLPQGSSYEQYF
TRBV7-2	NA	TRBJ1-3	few	TGTGCCAGCAGCTCCCAGGGAATCTCTGGAAACACCATATATTTT	CASSSQGISGNTIYF
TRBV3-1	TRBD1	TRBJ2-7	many	TGTGCCAGCAGCCAAGTAGGGGGCCACGAGCAGTACTTC	CASSQVGGHEQYF
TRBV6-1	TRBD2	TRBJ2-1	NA	TGTGCCAGCAGAAAGACCGGGACTAGCGGATACAATGAGCAGTTCTTC	CASRKTGTSGYNEQFF
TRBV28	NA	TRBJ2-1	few	TGTGCCAGCAGTTCCAATTCGTGGGGGGTCGGGCGTGAGCAGTTCTTC	CASSSNSWGVGREQFF
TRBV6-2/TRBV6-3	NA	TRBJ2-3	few	TGTGCCAGCACCAACACCCGGCGGTCTGTAGATACGCAGTATTTT	CASTNTRRSVDTQYF
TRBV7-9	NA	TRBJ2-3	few	TGTGCCAGCAGCTTAGAGGGCAGTCCTAGCACAGATACGCAGTATTTT	CASSLEGSPSTDTQYF
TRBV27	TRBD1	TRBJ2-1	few	TGTGCCAGCAGAGGGACAGTACTCAACAACAATGAGCAGTTCTTC	CASRGTVLNNNEQFF
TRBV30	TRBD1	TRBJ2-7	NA	TGTGCCTGGAGCGCCGGACAGGGTAGGAACGAGCAGTACTTC	CAWSAGQGRNEQYF
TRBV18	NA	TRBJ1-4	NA	TGTGCCAGCTCACCACGTGGTTCTTCTAATGAAAAACTGTTTTTT	CASSPRGSSNEKLFF
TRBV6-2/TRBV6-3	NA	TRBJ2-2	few	TGTGCCAGCAGCTCTGGGACCAACGCCGGGGAGCTGTTTTTT	CASSSGTNAGELFF
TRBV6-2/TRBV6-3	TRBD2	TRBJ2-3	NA	TGTGCCAGTGAAGCCCCCAGCGGGAGGGCCCGTAGCACAGATACGCAGTATTTT	CASEAPSGRARSTDTQYF
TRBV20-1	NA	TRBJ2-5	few	TGCAGTGCTAGCTTGGGACTCAGCAGGGAGACCCAGTACTTC	CSASLGLSRETQYF
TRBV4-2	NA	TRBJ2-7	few	TGTGCCAGCAGCCAAGATTCCATCTTCTCCTACGAGCAGTACTTC	CASSQDSIFSYEQYF
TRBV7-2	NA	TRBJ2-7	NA	TGTGCCAGCAGCCGTCCGGCCGAGGCCCTCGAGCAGTACTTC	CASSRPAEALEQYF
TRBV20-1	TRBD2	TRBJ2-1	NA	TGCAGTGCTAGAGATCCCCAGCGGGGCTCCTACAATGAGCAGTTCTTC	CSARDPQRGSYNEQFF
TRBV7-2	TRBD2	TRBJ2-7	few	TGTGCCAGCAAAAAAGGACCGGGACTAGCGGGGGACGAGCAGTACTTC	CASKKGPGLAGDEQYF
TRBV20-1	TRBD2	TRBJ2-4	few	TGCAGTGCTAGTTTGGGGGGGGGGACGAGTCTAGCCAAAAACATTCAGTACTTC	CSASLGGGTSLAKNIQYF
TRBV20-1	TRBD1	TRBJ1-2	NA	TGCAGTGCAAGGACAGGAAACTATGGCTACACCTTC	CSARTGNYGYTF
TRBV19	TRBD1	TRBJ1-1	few	TGTGCCAGTAGTCTGACCGGGACAGCGAACACTGAAGCTTTCTTT	CASSLTGTANTEAFF
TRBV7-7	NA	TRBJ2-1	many	TGTGCTAGCAGCTTAGGGACATACAATGAGCAGTTCTTC	CASSLGTYNEQFF
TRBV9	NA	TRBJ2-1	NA	TGTGCCAGCAGCGGTGGAGGGCCCTCCTACAATGAGCAGTTCTTC	CASSGGGPSYNEQFF
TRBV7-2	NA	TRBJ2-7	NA	TGTGCCAGCAGCTTATTGACCCACGAGCAGTACTTC	CASSLLTHEQYF
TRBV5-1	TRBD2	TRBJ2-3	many	TGCGCCAGCAGGACTAGCGGGTCCACAGATACGCAGTATTTT	CASRTSGSTDTQYF
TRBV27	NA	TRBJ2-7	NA	TGTGCCAGCGGGCAGGGGTCCCCAGGCTACGAGCAGTACTTC	CASGQGSPGYEQYF
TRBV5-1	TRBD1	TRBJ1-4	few	TGCGCCAGCAGCCCTCTCGGACAGGCGCAAGAAAAACTGTTTTTT	CASSPLGQAQEKLFF
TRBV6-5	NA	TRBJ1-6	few	TGTGCCAGCAGTTATGAGAGCTCCTATAATTCACCCCTCCACTTT	CASSYESSYNSPLHF
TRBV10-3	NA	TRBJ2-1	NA	TGTGCCATCGGGACAACTAACAATGAGCAGTTCTTC	CAIGTTNNEQFF
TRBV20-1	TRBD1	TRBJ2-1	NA	TGCAGTGCCCAGAGGGGGACAGGGAGGAATGAGCAGTTCTTC	CSAQRGTGRNEQFF
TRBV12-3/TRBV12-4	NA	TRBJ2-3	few	TGTGCCAGCAGTCCTTCAGGGGCAAGCACAGATACGCAGTATTTT	CASSPSGASTDTQYF
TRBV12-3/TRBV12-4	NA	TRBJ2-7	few	TGTGCCAGCAGTTCCTATGGGGAGCAGTACTTC	CASSSYGEQYF
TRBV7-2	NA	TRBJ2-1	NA	TGTGCCAGCACCCAGCAGCCTGGTGAGCAGTTCTTC	CASTQQPGEQFF
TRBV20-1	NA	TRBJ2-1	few	TGCAGTGCAGAAGGGGCGCTCTACAATGAGCAGTTCTTC	CSAEGALYNEQFF
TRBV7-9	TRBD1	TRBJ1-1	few	TGTGCCAGCAGCTTCGGGACAGGGGGAGTCCCTGAAGCTTTCTTT	CASSFGTGGVPEAFF
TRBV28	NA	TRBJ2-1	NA	TGTGCCAGTAAAACCATCCGCGGGGCGGCTTACAATGAGCAGTTCTTC	CASKTIRGAAYNEQFF
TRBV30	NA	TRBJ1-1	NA	TGTGCCTGGAGAGCAAACACTGAAGCTTTCTTT	CAWRANTEAFF
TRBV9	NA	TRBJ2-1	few	TGTGCCAGCAGCGTAGCGGGAGTGTTGAATGAGCAGTTCTTC	CASSVAGVLNEQFF
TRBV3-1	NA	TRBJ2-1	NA	TGTGCCAGCAGCCAAGTCGGGCAGTCCTTCGGGAATGAGCAGTTCTTC	CASSQVGQSFGNEQFF